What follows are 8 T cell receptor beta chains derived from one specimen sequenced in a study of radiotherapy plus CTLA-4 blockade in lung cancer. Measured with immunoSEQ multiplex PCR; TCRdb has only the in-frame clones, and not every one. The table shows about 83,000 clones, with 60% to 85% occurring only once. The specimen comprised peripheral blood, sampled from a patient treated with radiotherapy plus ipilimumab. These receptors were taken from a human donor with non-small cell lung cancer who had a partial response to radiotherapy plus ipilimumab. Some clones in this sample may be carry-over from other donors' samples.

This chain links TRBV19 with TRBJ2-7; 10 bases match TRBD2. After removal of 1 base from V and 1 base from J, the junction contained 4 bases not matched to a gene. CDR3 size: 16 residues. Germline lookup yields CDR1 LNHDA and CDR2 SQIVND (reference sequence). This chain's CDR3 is CASSIAASGRSYEQYF. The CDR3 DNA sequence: TGTGCCAGTAGTATAGCGGCTAGCGGGAGATCCTACGAGCAGTACTTC.

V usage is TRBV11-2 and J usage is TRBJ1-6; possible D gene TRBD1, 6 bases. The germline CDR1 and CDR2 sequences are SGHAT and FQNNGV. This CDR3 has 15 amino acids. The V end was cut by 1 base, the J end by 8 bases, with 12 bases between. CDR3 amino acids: CASSLVQGQYSPLHF. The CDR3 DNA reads TGTGCCAGCAGCTTAGTCCAGGGGCAATATTCACCCCTCCACTTT.

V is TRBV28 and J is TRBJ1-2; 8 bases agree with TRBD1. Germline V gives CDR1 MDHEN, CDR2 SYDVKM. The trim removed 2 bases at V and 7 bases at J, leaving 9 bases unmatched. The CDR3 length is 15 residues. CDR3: CASSLPPDRVSGYTF. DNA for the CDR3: TGTGCCAGCAGTTTACCCCCGGACAGGGTTAGTGGCTACACCTTC.

CDR3 DNA: TGTGCCAGCAGTTTACAACGGACAGGGGGTTTTGAAAAACTGTTTTTT. Its translation: CASSLQRTGGFEKLFF. The chain employs TRBV27 and TRBJ1-4; 10 bases are a match to TRBD1. In germline, CDR1 is MNHEY, CDR2 SMNVEV (reference sequence). The CDR3 runs to 16 residues. V lost 2 bases to trimming and J lost 7 bases; unmatched junction nucleotides: 7. Full variable domain (rest looked up from reference TRBV27 and TRBJ1-4): EAQVTQNPRYLITVTGKKLTVTCSQNMNHEYMSWYRQDPGLGLRQIYYSMNVEVTDKGDVPEGYKVSRKEKRNFPLILESPSPNQTSLYFCASSLQRTGGFEKLFFGSGTQLSVL.

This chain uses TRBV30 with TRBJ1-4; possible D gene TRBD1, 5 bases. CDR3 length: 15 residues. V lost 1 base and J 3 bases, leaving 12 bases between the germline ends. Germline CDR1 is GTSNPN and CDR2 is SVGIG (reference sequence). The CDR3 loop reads CAWSGGRQSNEKLFF. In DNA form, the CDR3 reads TGTGCCTGGAGTGGTGGGCGACAGTCTAATGAAAAACTGTTTTTT. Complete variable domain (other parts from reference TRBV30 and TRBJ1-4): SQTIHQWPATLVQPVGSPLSLECTVEGTSNPNLYWYRQAAGRGLQLLFYSVGIGQISSEVPQNLSASRPQDRQFILSSKKLLLSDSGFYLCAWSGGRQSNEKLFFGSGTQLSVL.

The CDR3 loop reads CASSLAGSSYNEQFF. The CDR3 DNA is TGTGCCAGCTCCCTAGCGGGGTCCTCCTACAATGAGCAGTTCTTC. This chain uses TRBV27 with TRBJ2-1; 9 bases map to TRBD2. The CDR3 runs 15 residues. Germline CDR1 reads MNHEY; CDR2 reads SMNVEV (reference sequence). The ends lost 8 bases at V and 0 bases at J; junction bases unmatched: 5.

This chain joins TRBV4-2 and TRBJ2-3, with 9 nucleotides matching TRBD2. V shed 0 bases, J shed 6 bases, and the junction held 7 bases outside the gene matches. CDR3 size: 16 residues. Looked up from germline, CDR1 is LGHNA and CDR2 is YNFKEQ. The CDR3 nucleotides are TGTGCCAGCAGCCAAGATATGACTAGCGGCCTCGATACGCAGTATTTT. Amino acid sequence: CASSQDMTSGLDTQYF.

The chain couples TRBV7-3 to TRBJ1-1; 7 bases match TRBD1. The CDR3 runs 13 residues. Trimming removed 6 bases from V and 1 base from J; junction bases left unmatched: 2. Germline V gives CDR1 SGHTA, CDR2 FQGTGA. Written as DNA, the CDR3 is TGTGCCAGCAGAGGGACAGAGAACACTGAAGCTTTCTTT. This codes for CASRGTENTEAFF.